These 26 T cell receptor beta chains originate from one sample sequenced in a study of Graves' ophthalmopathy and Graves' hyperthyroidism. Amplification of TCR beta CDR3 regions used RNA transcripts. HTBI primers served in a first-round RT-PCR, which a second-round multiplex PCR followed. TCRdb ran MiXCR on the multiplex PCR reads and lists one entry per CDR3 protein. The sample contains more than 300,000 distinct CDR3 sequences, just over 15% of which appear only once. Sample: peripheral blood. Receptors were obtained from a young woman with stable Graves' hyperthyroidism.

This clonotype was detected once. Being one base from a much bigger clone, this may be a read error. The chain employs TRBV20-1 and TRBJ1-5, with 12 bases aligning to TRBD1. J gave up 5 bases and V 3 bases, and 2 bases lay outside the gene matches. Per germline, CDR1 DFQATT and CDR2 SNEGSKA (reference sequence). The CDR3 totals 14 residues. CDR3 nucleotides: TGCAGTGCTAGGGGACAGGGGGCCGATCAGCCCCAGCATTTT. As protein: CSARGQGADQPQHF.

This clonotype was recorded at least ten times. The chain joins TRBV6-2 or TRBV6-3 to TRBJ1-2; D is perhaps TRBD1 (6 bases). Trimming took off 4 bases at V and 1 base at J, with 13 bases between the two ends. The CDR3 sequence is 15 residues long. The germline V gene encodes CDR1 MNHEY and CDR2 SVGEGT. CDR3 coding DNA: TGTGCCAGCAGTTCATACAGGGAGGATAACTATGGCTACACCTTC. This sequence encodes CASSSYREDNYGYTF.

Many counts were recorded for this clonotype. This rearrangement joins TRBV12-3 or TRBV12-4 to TRBJ1-5; perhaps TRBD1 as D (5 bases). V was trimmed by 3 bases and J by 5 bases, leaving 11 bases between them. The CDR3 extends over 14 amino acids. The CDR3 region is CASSLLGGDQPQHF. CDR3 in DNA: TGTGCCAGCAGTTTGCTGGGGGGGGATCAGCCCCAGCATTTT.

This clonotype came up many times. The chain is built from TRBV2 and TRBJ1-5, with TRBD1 matching over 9 bases. There are 14 residues in the CDR3. Per germline, CDR1 SNHLY and CDR2 FYNNEI. V was pared by 6 bases and J by 9 bases, with 9 bases of the junction left unmatched. The CDR3 DNA follows: TGTGCCAGCAGGGAAAGACAGGGGGGTAGGCCCCAGCATTTT. Encoded protein: CASRERQGGRPQHF.

Points on this clonotype: This clone may be a read error of a much larger clone one base away. The chain combines TRBV6-1 with TRBJ2-7, with 10 bases fitting TRBD1. The CDR3 length is 14 residues. The germline V gene has CDR1 MNHNS and CDR2 SASEGT. Germline trimming cut 6 bases from V and 6 bases from J; bases unmatched to any gene: 8. This chain's CDR3 is CASRSVTGGGEQYF. In DNA, the CDR3 is TGTGCCAGCAGATCCGTGACAGGGGGCGGCGAGCAGTACTTC.

This clonotype showed up many times. This rearrangement joins TRBV7-2 to TRBJ2-7; 7 bases align to TRBD1. CDR1 and CDR2 (germline): SGHTA, FQGNSA. The CDR3 loop spans 15 amino acids. The ends lost 4 bases at V and 3 bases at J; junction bases unmatched: 9. The CDR3 nucleotides read TGTGCCAGCAGCTGGGGGACAGCCTACTACTACGAGCAGTACTTC. Its protein product is CASSWGTAYYYEQYF.

This clonotype was detected ten times or more. V is TRBV15 and J is TRBJ2-6; D tentatively fits TRBD1 or TRBD2 (5 bases each). The germline V gene encodes CDR1 LNHNV and CDR2 YYDKDF (reference sequence). The CDR3 is made up of 15 amino acids. Between the trimmed V and J ends, which lost 1 base and 4 bases, there was a span of 8 bases. Here the CDR3 DNA reads TGTGCCACCAGCAGAGTGGGGACCGGGGCCAACGTCCTGACTTTC. Its protein is CATSRVGTGANVLTF.

This clonotype was found many times. V usage is TRBV6-1 and J usage is TRBJ2-7; 8 bases agree with TRBD2. Germline V CDR1 and CDR2: MNHNS, SASEGT. Germline trimming cut 5 bases from V and 3 bases from J; bases unmatched to any gene: 9. This CDR3 has 15 amino acids. CDR3 sequence reads: CASSPTHRGGYEQYF. Here the CDR3 DNA reads TGTGCCAGCAGTCCCACACATCGGGGGGGCTACGAGCAGTACTTC.

This clonotype was counted a single time. V is TRBV6-1 and J is TRBJ2-4; 12 nucleotides agree with TRBD2. V lost 2 bases to trimming and J lost 0 bases; unmatched junction nucleotides: 14. This CDR3 is 21 amino acids long. Germline loops: CDR1 MNHNS, CDR2 SASEGT. The CDR3 DNA sequence: TGTGCCAGCAGTGAACTAATGGGGACTAGCGGGTCCGCAGGAGCCAAAAACATTCAGTACTTC. It codes for CASSELMGTSGSAGAKNIQYF.

This clonotype was seen more than once but under ten times. This chain joins TRBV15 and TRBJ2-2, with unresolved D. CDR3 length equals 17 residues. Germline values: CDR1 LNHNV, CDR2 YYDKDF (reference sequence). Trimming cost V 1 base and J 0 bases, with 12 bases left between them. DNA of the CDR3: TGTGCCACCAGCAGAGCTCCCGGGTCTGCGAACACCGGGGAGCTGTTTTTT. Its translation: CATSRAPGSANTGELFF.

V gene TRBV2 combines with J gene TRBJ2-2; possibly TRBD2 for D (6 bases). Germline values: CDR1 SNHLY, CDR2 FYNNEI. V was shortened by 4 bases and J by 6 bases, with 9 bases between the two germline ends. This CDR3 contains 13 residues. DNA for the CDR3: TGTGCCAGCAGTGGGGGACTCGCCGGGGAGCTGTTTTTT. This codes for CASSGGLAGELFF. Variable domain in full (rest from reference TRBV2 and TRBJ2-2): EPEVTQTPSHQVTQMGQEVILRCVPISNHLYFYWYRQILGQKVEFLVSFYNNEISEKSEIFDDQFSVERPDGSNFTLKIRSTKLEDSAMYFCASSGGLAGELFFGEGSRLTVL.

This clonotype came up a few times. The CDR3 is CASSFDRETQYF. CDR3 bases: TGTGCCAGCAGTTTTGACCGAGAGACCCAGTACTTC. The chain carries TRBV12-3 or TRBV12-4 and TRBJ2-5, with no clear D. V lost 3 bases to trimming and J lost 4 bases, with 6 bases between them. This CDR3 is built from 12 residues.

This clonotype was picked up many times. V usage is TRBV19 and J usage is TRBJ1-2; maybe TRBD1 (6 bases). CDR1 LNHDA and CDR2 SQIVND come from the germline V gene (reference sequence). This CDR3 comprises 15 residues. V was trimmed by 8 bases and J by 5 bases, leaving 21 bases between them. CDR3 sequence: CASAEKGGIVYGYTF. The CDR3 region has the DNA TGTGCCAGTGCTGAAAAAGGGGGAATCGTTTATGGCTACACCTTC.

The chain carries TRBV12-3 or TRBV12-4 and TRBJ2-7, with no clear D. The CDR3 has 15 residues. V gave up 3 bases and J gave up 1 base, with 13 bases separating them. The chain's CDR3 is CASSFGHQTSYEQYF. DNA for the CDR3: TGTGCCAGCAGTTTCGGCCACCAGACGTCCTACGAGCAGTACTTC.

This clonotype has ten or more counts. V is TRBV27 and J is TRBJ1-2, with 7 bases fitting TRBD1. Germline CDR1 is MNHEY and CDR2 is SMNVEV (reference sequence). CDR3 size: 16 residues. Trimming cost V 0 bases and J 0 bases; bases outside gene matches: 4. CDR3 region: CASSLSWDRANYGYTF. CDR3 coding DNA: TGTGCCAGCAGTTTATCATGGGACAGAGCTAACTATGGCTACACCTTC.

Ten or more counts support this clonotype. The chain recombines TRBV10-2 with TRBJ1-6; 10 bases agree with TRBD1. V shed 6 bases, J shed 10 bases, and the junction held 9 bases outside the gene matches. The CDR3 is 15 amino acids. In germline, CDR1 is WSHSY, CDR2 SAAADI. The CDR3 region is CASRGDRGRGSPLHF. The CDR3 DNA is TGCGCCAGCAGAGGAGACAGGGGGCGAGGATCACCCCTCCACTTT.

The chain is built from TRBV6-1 and TRBJ1-5; D is possibly TRBD1 (6 bases). With 6 bases removed from V and 3 bases from J, the gap between germline ends came to 12 bases. The CDR3 totals 14 residues. The germline V gene encodes CDR1 MNHNS and CDR2 SASEGT. CDR3 region: CASSHRAFNQPQHF. CDR3 coding DNA: TGTGCCAGCAGCCACAGGGCCTTCAATCAGCCCCAGCATTTT.

This clonotype was observed many times. The rearrangement joins TRBV6-1 to TRBJ1-1; 10 bases match TRBD1. V shed 0 bases, J shed 4 bases, and the junction held 8 bases outside the gene matches. Germline V lookup: CDR1 MNHNS, CDR2 SASEGT. This CDR3 has 17 amino acids. The CDR3 loop is CASSEARDRGSATEAFF. The DNA of the CDR3 is TGTGCCAGCAGTGAAGCGCGGGACAGGGGAAGCGCCACTGAAGCTTTCTTT.

The chain recombines TRBV18 with TRBJ2-7, with D uncertain. From germline, CDR1 is KGHSH and CDR2 LQKENI. V was pared by 3 bases and J by 2 bases, with 17 bases between. This CDR3 comprises 16 residues. CDR3 sequence: CASSPPLGWPPYEQYF. As DNA, the CDR3 is TGTGCCAGCTCACCGCCTCTTGGATGGCCTCCCTACGAGCAGTACTTC.

This clonotype was counted ten times or more. V is TRBV5-1 and J is TRBJ1-1; D remains unclear. There are 12 residues in the CDR3. V gave up 5 bases and J gave up 0 bases, with 5 bases separating them. CDR1 and CDR2 from the germline V gene are SGHRS and YFSETQ. The CDR3 spells CASRLVNTEAFF. The DNA for the CDR3 is TGCGCCAGCAGATTAGTGAACACTGAAGCTTTCTTT.

The table lists this clonotype with many counts. In DNA form, the CDR3 reads TGTGCCATCGCCCCAAATTCCTTAAATACCGGGGAGCTGTTTTTT. Translating it yields CAIAPNSLNTGELFF. This chain connects TRBV12-3 or TRBV12-4 to TRBJ2-2; D gene unclear. Trimming left V 10 bases short and J 5 bases short, with 20 bases between. The CDR3 has 15 amino acids.

In this sample, this clonotype turned up many times. This chain joins TRBV3-1 and TRBJ2-4; 7 bases are a match to TRBD2. V lost 3 bases to trimming and J lost 9 bases; unmatched junction nucleotides: 2. Per the germline V gene, CDR1 is LGHDT and CDR2 is YNNKEL (reference sequence). The CDR3 is 12 residues long. The CDR3 protein is CASSHGEGIQYF. Written as DNA, the CDR3 is TGTGCCAGCAGCCATGGGGAGGGCATTCAGTACTTC.

This clonotype was counted between two and nine times. This sequence may be a read error, since a much larger clone differs from it by one base. J is TRBJ1-1 and V is TRBV19; a weak D match, TRBD1 (5 bases). Between the trimmed V and J ends, which lost 3 bases and 6 bases, there was a span of 17 bases. Germline V lookup: CDR1 LNHDA, CDR2 SQIVND (reference sequence). The CDR3 consists of 15 residues. The CDR3 is CASSIIGGADAEAFF. DNA for the CDR3: TGTGCCAGTAGTATTATAGGAGGGGCGGACGCTGAAGCTTTCTTT.

In this sample, this clonotype turned up many times. V usage is TRBV29-1 and J usage is TRBJ2-5; unclear D gene. Between the trimmed V and J ends, which lost 5 bases and 2 bases, there was a span of 15 bases. Germline assignment: CDR1 SQVTM and CDR2 ANQGSEA. This CDR3 is 14 amino acids long. The CDR3 DNA follows: TGCAGCGTTTCTAAGTTGCCGGAACAAGAGACCCAGTACTTC. This gives the protein CSVSKLPEQETQYF.

The sample holds many counts of this clonotype. The CDR3 region has the DNA TGCAGCGTAGGTGGGGTACTAAAGGAGACCCAGTACTTC. Amino acids: CSVGGVLKETQYF. This chain connects TRBV29-1 to TRBJ2-5, with D unclear. Trimming pared 6 bases from V and 5 bases from J, leaving 16 bases between. Per germline, CDR1 SQVTM and CDR2 ANQGSEA. This CDR3 comprises 13 residues.

Note on this clonotype: The junction departs from the called germline gene at one end, perhaps through a read error. The CDR3, as DNA: TGTGTCAGCAGCCGACAGTATAGCAATCAGCCCCAGCATTTT. Amino acid sequence: CVSSRQYSNQPQHF. The chain is built from TRBV5-5 and TRBJ1-5; a weak D match, TRBD1 (5 bases). CDR3 length: 14 residues. Germline V lookup: CDR1 SGHKS, CDR2 YYEKEE (reference sequence). Using reference TRBV5-5 and TRBJ1-5 for the parts outside the CDR3, the full variable domain is DAGVTQSPTHLIKTRGQQVTLRCSPISGHKSVSWYQQVLGQGPQFIFQYYEKEERGRGNFPDRFSARQFPNYSSELNVNALLLGDSALYLCVSSRQYSNQPQHFGDGTRLSIL.